This T cell receptor (beta chain) stems from a study of cytomegalovirus exposure and HLA in healthy donors. At the level of the study: Most donors, approximately 82% of 398 genotyped, fell in the Caucasian-associated ancestry cluster. General study results and limits: For most TCR beta V segments, an earlier analysis put the productive rate at about 87% or about 30% of the time.

With regard to this clone: Its antigen is unknown.

Vbeta (60) and Jbeta (13) primers were used in the PCR. Data came from immunoSEQ multiplex PCR; TCRdb stores just in-frame clones and leaves some out. The sample lists about 89,000 clones, more than 70% occurring once. CDR1 and CDR2 (germline): SGHTA, FQGNSA. Trimming cost V 4 bases and J 0 bases, with 9 bases left between them. The CDR3 loop spans 15 amino acids. The rearrangement links TRBV7-2 to TRBJ2-2, with D possibly TRBD1 on 6 matching bases. The sample comprised PBMCs. This sequence originates from a man younger than 45 in good health and CMV-seronegative. The CDR3 DNA reads TGTGCCAGCAGCTCCTGGACAGCGAACACCGGGGAGCTGTTTTTT. Translated, it gives CASSSWTANTGELFF.